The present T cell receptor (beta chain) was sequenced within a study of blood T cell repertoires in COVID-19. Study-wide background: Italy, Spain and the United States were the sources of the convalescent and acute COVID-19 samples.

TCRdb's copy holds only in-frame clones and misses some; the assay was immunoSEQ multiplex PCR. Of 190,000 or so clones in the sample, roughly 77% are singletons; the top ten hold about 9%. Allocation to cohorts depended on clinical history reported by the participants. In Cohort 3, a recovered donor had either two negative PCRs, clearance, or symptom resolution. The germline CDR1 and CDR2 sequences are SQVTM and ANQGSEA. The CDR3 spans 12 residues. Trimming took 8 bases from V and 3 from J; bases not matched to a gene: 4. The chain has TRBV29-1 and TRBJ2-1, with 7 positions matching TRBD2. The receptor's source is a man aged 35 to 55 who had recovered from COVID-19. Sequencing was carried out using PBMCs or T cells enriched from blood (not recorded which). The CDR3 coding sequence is TGCAGCTCAGGCGGGAGCTACAATGAGCAGTTCTTC. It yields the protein CSSGGSYNEQFF.